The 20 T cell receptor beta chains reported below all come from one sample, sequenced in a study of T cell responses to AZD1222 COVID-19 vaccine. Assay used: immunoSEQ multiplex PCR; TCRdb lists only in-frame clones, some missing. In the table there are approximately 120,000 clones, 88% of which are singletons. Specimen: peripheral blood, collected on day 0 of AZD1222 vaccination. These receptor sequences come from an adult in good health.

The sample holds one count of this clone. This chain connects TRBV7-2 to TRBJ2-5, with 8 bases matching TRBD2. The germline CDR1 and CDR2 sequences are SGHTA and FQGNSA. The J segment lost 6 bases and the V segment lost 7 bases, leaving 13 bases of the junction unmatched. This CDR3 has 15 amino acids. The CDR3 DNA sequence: TGTGCCAGCACCCCGGTTGGCGGGGGGCGGAAGACCCAGTACTTC. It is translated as CASTPVGGGRKTQYF.

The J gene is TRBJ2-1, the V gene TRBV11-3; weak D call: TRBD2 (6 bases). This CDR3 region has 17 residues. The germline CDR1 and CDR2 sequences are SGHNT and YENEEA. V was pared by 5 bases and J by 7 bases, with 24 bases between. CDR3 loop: CASSREFGGTAVNEQFF. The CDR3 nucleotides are TGTGCCAGCAGCCGAGAGTTTGGAGGGACGGCTGTAAATGAGCAGTTCTTC.

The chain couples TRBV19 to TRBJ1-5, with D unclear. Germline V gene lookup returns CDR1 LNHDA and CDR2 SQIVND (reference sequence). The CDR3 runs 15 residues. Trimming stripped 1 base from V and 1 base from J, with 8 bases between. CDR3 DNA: TGTGCCAGTAGTATAGTTGAAACCAGCAATCAGCCCCAGCATTTT. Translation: CASSIVETSNQPQHF.

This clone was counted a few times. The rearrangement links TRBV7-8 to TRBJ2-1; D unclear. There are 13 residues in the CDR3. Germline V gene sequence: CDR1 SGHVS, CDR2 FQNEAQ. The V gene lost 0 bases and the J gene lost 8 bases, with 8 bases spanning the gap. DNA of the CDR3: TGTGCCAGCAGCTTAGCGGAGAGCTATGAGCAGTTCTTC. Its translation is CASSLAESYEQFF.

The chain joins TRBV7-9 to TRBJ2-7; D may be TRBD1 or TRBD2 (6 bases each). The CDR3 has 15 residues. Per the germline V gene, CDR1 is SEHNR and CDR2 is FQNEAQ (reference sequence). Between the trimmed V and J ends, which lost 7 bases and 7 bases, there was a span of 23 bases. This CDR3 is CASTILGGPRREQYF. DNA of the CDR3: TGTGCCAGCACGATCCTAGGGGGGCCAAGGAGAGAGCAGTACTTC.

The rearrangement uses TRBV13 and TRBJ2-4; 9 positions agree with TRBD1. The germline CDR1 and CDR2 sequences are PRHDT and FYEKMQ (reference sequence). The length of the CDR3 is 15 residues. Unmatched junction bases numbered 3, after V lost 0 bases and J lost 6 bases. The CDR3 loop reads CASSLGQGALNIQYF. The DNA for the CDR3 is TGTGCCAGCAGCTTAGGACAGGGGGCCCTAAACATTCAGTACTTC.

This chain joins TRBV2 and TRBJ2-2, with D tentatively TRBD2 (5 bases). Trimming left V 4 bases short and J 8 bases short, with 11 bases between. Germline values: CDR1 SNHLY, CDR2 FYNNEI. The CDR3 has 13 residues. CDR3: CASSGSGIGELFF. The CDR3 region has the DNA TGTGCCAGCAGTGGTTCCGGGATTGGGGAGCTGTTTTTT.

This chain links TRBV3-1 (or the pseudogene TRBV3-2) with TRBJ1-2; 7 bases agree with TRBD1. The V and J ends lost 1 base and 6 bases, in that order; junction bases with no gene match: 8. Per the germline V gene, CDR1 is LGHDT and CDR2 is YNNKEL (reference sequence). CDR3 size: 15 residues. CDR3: CASSQGNRGINGYTF. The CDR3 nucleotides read TGTGCCAGCAGCCAAGGGAACAGGGGCATTAATGGCTACACCTTC.

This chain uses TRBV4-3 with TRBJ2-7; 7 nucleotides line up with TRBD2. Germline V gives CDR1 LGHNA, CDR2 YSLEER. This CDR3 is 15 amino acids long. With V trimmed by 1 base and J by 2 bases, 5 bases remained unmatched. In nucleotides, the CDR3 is TGCGCCAGCAGCCAAGTCGCTAGCGGTGCCTACGAGCAGTACTTC. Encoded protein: CASSQVASGAYEQYF.

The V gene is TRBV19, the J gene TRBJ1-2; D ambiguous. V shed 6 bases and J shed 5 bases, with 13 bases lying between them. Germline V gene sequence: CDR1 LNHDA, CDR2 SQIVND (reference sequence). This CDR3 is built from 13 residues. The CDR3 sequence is CASRLDGFYGYTF. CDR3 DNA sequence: TGTGCCAGTAGGTTGGATGGGTTTTATGGCTACACCTTC.

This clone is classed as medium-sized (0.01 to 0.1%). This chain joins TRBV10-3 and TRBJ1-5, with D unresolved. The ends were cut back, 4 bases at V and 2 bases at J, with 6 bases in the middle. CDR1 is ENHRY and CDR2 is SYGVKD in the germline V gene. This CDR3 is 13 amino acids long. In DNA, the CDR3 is TGTGCCATCAGTGCTGAGGGCAATCAGCCCCAGCATTTT. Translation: CAISAEGNQPQHF.

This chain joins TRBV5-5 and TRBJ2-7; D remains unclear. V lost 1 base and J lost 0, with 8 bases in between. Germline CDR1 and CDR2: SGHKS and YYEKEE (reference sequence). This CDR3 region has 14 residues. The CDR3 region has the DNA TGTGCCAGCAGCTTGAGAATCTCCTCCTACGAGCAGTACTTC. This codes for CASSLRISSYEQYF.

The CDR3 nucleotides read TGTGCCGGCCGGGGGCTGGGGGAGCTGTTTTTT. Encoded protein: CAGRGLGELFF. The J gene is TRBJ2-2, the V gene TRBV6-6; TRBD1 or TRBD2 may be the D gene (6 bases each). V shed 11 bases and J shed 8 bases, with 12 bases lying between them. The CDR3 length is 11 residues. The germline gives CDR1 MNHNY, CDR2 SVGAGI (reference sequence).

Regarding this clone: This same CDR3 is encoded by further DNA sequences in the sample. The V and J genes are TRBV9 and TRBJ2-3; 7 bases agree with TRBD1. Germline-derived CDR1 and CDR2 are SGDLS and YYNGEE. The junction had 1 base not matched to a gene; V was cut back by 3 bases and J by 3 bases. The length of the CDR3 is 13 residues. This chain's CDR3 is CASSAQGTDTQYF. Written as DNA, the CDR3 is TGTGCCAGCAGCGCACAGGGGACAGATACGCAGTATTTT.

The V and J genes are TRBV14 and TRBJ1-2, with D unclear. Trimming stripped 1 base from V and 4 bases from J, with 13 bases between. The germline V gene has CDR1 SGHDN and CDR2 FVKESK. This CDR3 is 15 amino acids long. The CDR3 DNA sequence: TGTGCCAGCAGCCAAGGAGGTGGGGTGCGCTATGGCTACACCTTC. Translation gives CASSQGGGVRYGYTF.

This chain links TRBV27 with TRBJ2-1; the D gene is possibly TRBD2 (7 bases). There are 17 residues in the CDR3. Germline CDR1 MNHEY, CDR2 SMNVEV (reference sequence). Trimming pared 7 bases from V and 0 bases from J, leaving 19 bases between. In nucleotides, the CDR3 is TGTGCCAGCACCCGAGGGGGGGGTCGTAGCTCCTACAATGAGCAGTTCTTC. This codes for CASTRGGGRSSYNEQFF.

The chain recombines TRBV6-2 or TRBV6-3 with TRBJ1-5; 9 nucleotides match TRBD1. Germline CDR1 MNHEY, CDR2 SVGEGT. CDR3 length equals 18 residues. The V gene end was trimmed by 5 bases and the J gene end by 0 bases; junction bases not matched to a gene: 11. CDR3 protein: CASSSGQGRKGSNQPQHF. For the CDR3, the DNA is TGTGCCAGCAGTAGCGGACAGGGGCGCAAGGGTAGCAATCAGCCCCAGCATTTT.

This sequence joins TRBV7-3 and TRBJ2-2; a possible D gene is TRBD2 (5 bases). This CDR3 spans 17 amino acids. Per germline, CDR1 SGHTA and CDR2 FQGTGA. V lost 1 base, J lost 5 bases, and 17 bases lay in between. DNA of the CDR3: TGTGCCAGCAGCTTAAATGGAGGTCCGGGGAGTACCGGGGAGCTGTTTTTT. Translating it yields CASSLNGGPGSTGELFF.

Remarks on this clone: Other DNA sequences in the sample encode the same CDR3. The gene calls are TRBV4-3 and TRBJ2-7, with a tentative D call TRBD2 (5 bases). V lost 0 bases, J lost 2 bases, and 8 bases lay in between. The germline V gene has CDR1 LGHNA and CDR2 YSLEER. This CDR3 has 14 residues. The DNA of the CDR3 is TGCGCCAGCAGCCAAGATAGAGGGACCTACGAGCAGTACTTC. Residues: CASSQDRGTYEQYF.

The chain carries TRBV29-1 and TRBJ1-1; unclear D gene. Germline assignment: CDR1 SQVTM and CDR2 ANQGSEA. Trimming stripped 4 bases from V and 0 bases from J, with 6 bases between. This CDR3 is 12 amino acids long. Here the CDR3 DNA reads TGCAGCGTTGCTCGGATGAACACTGAAGCTTTCTTT. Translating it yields CSVARMNTEAFF.